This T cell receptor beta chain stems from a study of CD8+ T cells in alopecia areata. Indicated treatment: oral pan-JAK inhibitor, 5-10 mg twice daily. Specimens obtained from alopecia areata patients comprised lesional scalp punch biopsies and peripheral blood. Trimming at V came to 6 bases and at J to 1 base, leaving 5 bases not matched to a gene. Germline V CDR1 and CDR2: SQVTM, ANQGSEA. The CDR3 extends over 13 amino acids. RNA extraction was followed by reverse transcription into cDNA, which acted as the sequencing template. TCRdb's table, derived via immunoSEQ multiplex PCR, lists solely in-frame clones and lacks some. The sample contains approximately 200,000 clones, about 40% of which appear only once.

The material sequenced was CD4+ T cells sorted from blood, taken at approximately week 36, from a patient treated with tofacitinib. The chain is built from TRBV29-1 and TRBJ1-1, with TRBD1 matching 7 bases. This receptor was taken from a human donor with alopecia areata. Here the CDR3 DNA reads TGCAGCGTAGAGGGGACAGAGAACACTGAAGCTTTCTTT. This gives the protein CSVEGTENTEAFF.